This record looks at one T cell receptor beta chain sequence and its context. Its antigen is unidentified. The CDR3 loop spans 14 amino acids. Germline CDR1 reads SGHRS; CDR2 reads YFSETQ. Trimming left V 0 bases short and J 8 bases short, with 14 bases between. The data were taken from a study of cytomegalovirus exposure and HLA in healthy donors. PCR used 60 Vbeta primers and 13 Jbeta primers. Assay used: immunoSEQ multiplex PCR; TCRdb lists only in-frame clones, some missing. The sample lists roughly 140,000 clones, about 84% occurring once. Study results and limitations: Reported results showed that the classifier diagnosed cytomegalovirus status with high specificity and sensitivity. An apparent linkage of common viral pathogens to several of the most significant clusters emerged in a later analysis. Associated with cytomegalovirus, according to the listing, were fewer than 200 TCR beta chains.

The source is a woman between 40 and 50 years old in good health and CMV-seropositive. The material sequenced was PBMCs. The chain is built from TRBV5-1 and TRBJ1-2; D is unclear. For the CDR3, the DNA is TGCGCCAGCAGCTTGGCACTGGGAGGGAACGGCTACACCTTC. The encoded protein is CASSLALGGNGYTF.